This note documents a single TCR beta chain sequence. The second PCR ran 7 to 11 cycles with a sample-barcoded 5' primer and J-beta primers. TCRdb itself ran the 5' RACE reads through MiXCR, one entry per CDR3 protein. This table holds more than 800,000 distinct CDR3 sequences, about 30% found once. The sample belongs to a study of blood T cells in healthy people across ages. The V and J ends lost 3 bases and 5 bases, in that order; junction bases with no gene match: 9. The CDR3 totals 15 residues. Germline V gives CDR1 SGDLS, CDR2 YYNGEE. The receptor was isolated from an elderly woman in good health. V and J are TRBV9 and TRBJ1-2, with 8 bases fitting TRBD1. Sequences were obtained from blood. The CDR3 sequence is CASSGRQGKWYGYTF. CDR3 sequence (DNA): TGTGCCAGCAGCGGTAGACAGGGGAAGTGGTATGGCTACACCTTC.